A single sample is the source of the 17 T cell receptor beta chains below, sequenced in a study of shared clonotypes between healthy human individuals. This table comes from immunoSEQ multiplex PCR, and its TCRdb copy is limited to in-frame clones, with some not included. Of more than 550,000 clones in the sample, about 92% were seen once. Specimen: memory CD8+ T cells from PBMCs. The subset here: CD45RO+ cells pooled with CCR7-negative TemRA cells. Receptor source: a young man in good health. Some clones in this sample may be carry-over from other donors' samples.

J is TRBJ2-5 and V is TRBV4-3, with 8 bases matching TRBD2. This CDR3 contains 14 residues. Losses at the gene ends were 3 bases for V and 3 bases for J; bases not matched to a gene: 3. Germline-derived CDR1 and CDR2 are LGHNA and YSLEER. The CDR3 sequence: CASSQGLDEETQYF. CDR3 nucleotide sequence: TGCGCCAGCAGCCAGGGACTAGACGAAGAGACCCAGTACTTC.

This chain's CDR3 is CASSPMVLAGVDNEQFF. In DNA, the CDR3 is TGTGCCAGCTCACCAATGGTCCTAGCGGGGGTCGACAATGAGCAGTTCTTC. This chain uses TRBV18 with TRBJ2-1; the match to TRBD2 covers 10 bases. J gave up 5 bases and V 2 bases, and 9 bases lay outside the gene matches. Germline assignment: CDR1 KGHSH and CDR2 LQKENI. The CDR3 loop spans 17 amino acids.

The rearrangement links TRBV6-5 to TRBJ2-1, with no clear D. Germline V gene sequence: CDR1 MNHEY, CDR2 SVGAGI. The CDR3 is 16 residues long. Trimming left V 0 bases short and J 7 bases short, with 16 bases between. As DNA, the CDR3 is TGTGCCAGCAGTTACTCTAGTCTCACTGTGAAAAATGAGCAGTTCTTC. The encoded protein is CASSYSSLTVKNEQFF.

The chain couples TRBV29-1 to TRBJ2-7, with TRBD2 matching 7 bases. V lost 7 bases to trimming and J lost 0 bases; unmatched junction nucleotides: 3. The CDR3 is made up of 12 amino acids. Germline V gene lookup returns CDR1 SQVTM and CDR2 ANQGSEA. Written as DNA, the CDR3 is TGCAGCGACGGGACTAACTCCTACGAGCAGTACTTC. Amino acids: CSDGTNSYEQYF.

This chain joins TRBV7-9 and TRBJ2-7; TRBD1 matches at 9 bases. Germline V gene lookup returns CDR1 SEHNR and CDR2 FQNEAQ (reference sequence). V was clipped by 6 bases and J by 2 bases; unmatched bases: 5. The CDR3 has 14 amino acids. The CDR3 region has the DNA TGTGCCAGCAGTTCCGGGACAGGGACCTACGAGCAGTACTTC. Translation gives CASSSGTGTYEQYF.

The table lists this clone with a few counts. The CDR3 reads CASRDRALAVVGEQFF. CDR3 bases: TGTGCCAGCAGAGACAGGGCACTAGCGGTAGTGGGTGAGCAGTTCTTC. The V call is TRBV11-2, the J call TRBJ2-1; TRBD2 might be the D (8 bases). This CDR3 is 16 amino acids long. V lost 6 bases to trimming and J lost 9 bases, with 24 bases between them. Germline V gene sequence: CDR1 SGHAT, CDR2 FQNNGV.

The chain combines TRBV27 with TRBJ2-1, with 8 bases fitting TRBD2. The CDR3 is 15 residues long. Germline-derived CDR1 and CDR2 are MNHEY and SMNVEV (reference sequence). The trim removed 6 bases at V and 1 base at J, leaving 5 bases unmatched. Here the CDR3 DNA reads TGTGCCAGCAGGTTGACTAGCGAATCCTACAATGAGCAGTTCTTC. It translates to CASRLTSESYNEQFF.

The chain carries TRBV9 and TRBJ1-3, with D possibly being TRBD1 (6 bases). The germline CDR1 and CDR2 sequences are SGDLS and YYNGEE. The V gene lost 0 bases and the J gene lost 2 bases, with 21 bases spanning the gap. This CDR3 is built from 19 residues. In DNA form, the CDR3 reads TGTGCCAGCAGCGTAGGCACCCGGGGGAGGGGGAACGCTGGAAACACCATATATTTT. This sequence encodes CASSVGTRGRGNAGNTIYF.

The V and J genes are TRBV9 and TRBJ2-2; D assignment may be TRBD1 or TRBD2 (5 bases each). The CDR3 totals 16 residues. The V and J ends lost 0 bases and 3 bases respectively, with 12 bases between them. CDR1 is SGDLS and CDR2 is YYNGEE in the germline V gene. CDR3 region: CASSVARDGYTGELFF. The CDR3, as DNA: TGTGCCAGCAGCGTAGCTCGGGACGGTTACACCGGGGAGCTGTTTTTT.

This clone was detected only once. This chain connects TRBV28 to TRBJ1-5; no clear D gene. The CDR3 consists of 14 residues. Looked up from germline, CDR1 is MDHEN and CDR2 is SYDVKM. The V and J ends lost 3 bases and 1 base respectively, with 7 bases between them. The DNA of the CDR3 is TGTGCCAGCAGTTTCTCGGAGAGCAATCAGCCCCAGCATTTT. It translates to CASSFSESNQPQHF.

V usage is TRBV5-6 and J usage is TRBJ1-1, with D tentatively TRBD1 (5 bases). In germline, CDR1 is SGHDT, CDR2 YYEEEE. Trimming took off 4 bases at V and 0 bases at J, with 10 bases between the two ends. The CDR3 length is 14 residues. The DNA for the CDR3 is TGTGCCAGCAGCCCCCGGGGGATGAACACTGAAGCTTTCTTT. Its protein product is CASSPRGMNTEAFF.

The rearrangement joins TRBV6-5 to TRBJ2-7; the D gene could be TRBD1 or TRBD2 (6 bases each). This CDR3 has 13 amino acids. V gave up 5 bases and J gave up 6 bases, with 14 bases separating them. The germline CDR1 and CDR2 sequences are MNHEY and SVGAGI. The CDR3 DNA reads TGTGCCAGCAGTCTTCGGGGGCTATTCGAGCAGTACTTC. Amino acids: CASSLRGLFEQYF.

The V and J genes are TRBV7-2 and TRBJ1-2; TRBD1 is a possible D gene (5 bases). Germline V lookup: CDR1 SGHTA, CDR2 FQGNSA. V lost 3 bases and J lost 5, with 19 bases in between. The CDR3 is 16 residues long. In DNA form, the CDR3 reads TGTGCCAGCAGCTTGGACCGGGACGGTACCTCTTATGGCTACACCTTC. It is translated as CASSLDRDGTSYGYTF.

The rearrangement joins TRBV5-6 to TRBJ2-5, with D perhaps TRBD2 (5 bases). The CDR3 runs to 16 residues. The V end was cut by 1 base, the J end by 0 bases, with 13 bases between. The V gene's germline CDR1 is SGHDT and CDR2 YYEEEE. The CDR3, as DNA: TGTGCCAGCAGCTTGTCAGGAGCGGTGTACCAAGAGACCCAGTACTTC. Translation: CASSLSGAVYQETQYF. Together with reference TRBV5-6 and TRBJ2-5, the CDR3 gives the full variable domain: DAGVTQSPTHLIKTRGQQVTLRCSPKSGHDTVSWYQQALGQGPQFIFQYYEEEERQRGNFPDRFSGHQFPNYSSELNVNALLLGDSALYLCASSLSGAVYQETQYFGPGTRLLVL.

The CDR3, as DNA: TGTGCCAGCAGTGAGGCTAGCGGGACCACAGATACGCAGTATTTT. Residues: CASSEASGTTDTQYF. The chain uses TRBV6-4 and TRBJ2-3; 9 bases match TRBD2. The CDR3 has 15 residues. In germline, CDR1 is MRHNA, CDR2 SNTAGT. V shed 3 bases, J shed 2 bases, and the junction held 3 bases outside the gene matches.

The chain recombines TRBV9 with TRBJ2-1, with D uncertain. The CDR3 covers 12 residues. The ends were cut back, 3 bases at V and 7 bases at J, with 8 bases in the middle. The germline V gene has CDR1 SGDLS and CDR2 YYNGEE. The CDR3 DNA follows: TGTGCCAGCAGCGGAGTGAGGAATGAGCAGTTCTTC. As protein: CASSGVRNEQFF.

The rearrangement joins TRBV6-4 to TRBJ2-1; D not resolved. Per germline, CDR1 MRHNA and CDR2 SNTAGT. Deletions cut 3 bases from V and 7 bases from J, with 13 bases between. The CDR3 has 14 amino acids. CDR3 amino acids: CASSEAELGNEQFF. CDR3 in DNA: TGTGCCAGCAGTGAGGCGGAATTAGGAAATGAGCAGTTCTTC.